The 14 T cell receptor beta chains given below trace back to one sample, sequenced in a study of early T cells in non-severe SARS-CoV-2 infection. Via MiXCR, TCRdb re-called the 5' RACE reads, giving one row per CDR3 protein. The table records tens of thousands of distinct CDR3 sequences, roughly 14% of them present only once. The specimen comprised whole blood, sampled at baseline. These receptors came from an adult who was a healthcare worker with PCR-confirmed SARS-CoV-2 infection or an uninfected control (not recorded which).

J is TRBJ2-3 and V is TRBV7-2; TRBD1 or TRBD2 may be the D gene (6 bases each). The V end was cut by 5 bases, the J end by 1 base, with 19 bases between. The CDR3 has 17 amino acids. The V gene's germline CDR1 is SGHTA and CDR2 FQGNSA. The CDR3 bases are TGTGCCAGCAGCACCGGGGGATCGGGACAAGGCACAGATACGCAGTATTTT. It encodes CASSTGGSGQGTDTQYF.

This clonotype was found many times. J is TRBJ2-7 and V is TRBV7-6; no firm D call. Trimming cost V 0 bases and J 0 bases, with 3 bases left between them. Germline V CDR1 and CDR2: SGHVS, FNYEAQ. There are 13 residues in the CDR3. The CDR3 sequence: CASSLANSYEQYF. The CDR3 DNA reads as TGTGCCAGCAGCTTAGCAAACTCCTACGAGCAGTACTTC. Complete variable domain (other parts from reference TRBV7-6 and TRBJ2-7): GAGVSQSPRYKVTKRGQDVALRCDPISGHVSLYWYRQALGQGPEFLTYFNYEAQQDKSGLPNDRFSAERPEGSISTLTIQRTEQRDSAMYRCASSLANSYEQYFGPGTRLTVT.

The chain employs TRBV20-1 and TRBJ2-3, with 11 bases fitting TRBD2. The CDR3 is 15 residues long. Germline lookup yields CDR1 DFQATT and CDR2 SNEGSKA (reference sequence). With 5 bases clipped from V and 5 bases from J, the junction kept 9 bases outside the gene matches. The CDR3 loop is CSAGLLAGGLDTQYF. The CDR3 DNA reads TGCAGTGCTGGACTATTAGCGGGAGGGCTAGATACGCAGTATTTT.

The rearrangement joins TRBV7-8 to TRBJ1-2; 8 bases line up with TRBD1. V gave up 5 bases and J gave up 6 bases; unmatched junction bases: 8. CDR3 size: 14 residues. Germline CDR1 is SGHVS and CDR2 is FQNEAQ. CDR3 sequence (DNA): TGTGCCAGCAGCCCGATGGGGACAGGCAATGGCTACACCTTC. Protein product: CASSPMGTGNGYTF. The complete variable domain, with remaining parts taken from reference TRBV7-8 and TRBJ1-2, reads GAGVSQSPRYKVAKRGQDVALRCDPISGHVSLFWYQQALGQGPEFLTYFQNEAQLDKSGLPSDRFFAERPEGSVSTLKIQRTQQEDSAVYLCASSPMGTGNGYTFGSGTRLTVV.

V and J are TRBV7-9 and TRBJ2-7, with 13 bases that match TRBD2. The CDR3 extends over 15 amino acids. Germline values: CDR1 SEHNR, CDR2 FQNEAQ (reference sequence). V lost 5 bases, J lost 3 bases, and 4 bases stayed unmatched. Written as DNA, the CDR3 is TGTGCCAGCAGCCCGGGACTAGCGGGATACTACGAGCAGTACTTC. Translated, it gives CASSPGLAGYYEQYF. Supplemented by reference TRBV7-9 and TRBJ2-7, the full variable domain reads DTGVSQNPRHKITKRGQNVTFRCDPISEHNRLYWYRQTLGQGPEFLTYFQNEAQLEKSRLLSDRFSAERPKGSFSTLEIQRTEQGDSAMYLCASSPGLAGYYEQYFGPGTRLTVT.

In this sample, this clonotype turned up many times. The gene calls are TRBV28 and TRBJ2-7; no reliable D call. CDR1 is MDHEN, CDR2 SYDVKM, per germline. This CDR3 region has 11 residues. Between the trimmed V and J ends, which lost 4 bases and 4 bases, there was a span of 5 bases. The CDR3 DNA is TGTGCCAGCAGTTCCTTATACGAGCAGTACTTC. Its translation is CASSSLYEQYF.

The rearrangement joins TRBV28 to TRBJ1-2; no definite D call. CDR3 length: 13 amino acids. V shed 2 bases and J shed 9 bases, with 13 bases lying between them. CDR1 MDHEN and CDR2 SYDVKM come from the germline V gene. CDR3 in DNA: TGTGCCAGCAGTTTAGCAGGCGCCGGGCGCTACACCTTC. Its protein product is CASSLAGAGRYTF.

In its sample, this clonotype was seen many times. V is TRBV29-1 and J is TRBJ2-3; 11 bases are a match to TRBD2. The germline V gene encodes CDR1 SQVTM and CDR2 ANQGSEA. CDR3 size: 13 residues. The ends lost 7 bases at V and 4 bases at J; junction bases unmatched: 4. In DNA form, the CDR3 reads TGCAGCGCCCGGACTAGCGGGCCAGATACGCAGTATTTT. This gives the protein CSARTSGPDTQYF.

The chain couples TRBV10-1 to TRBJ2-7; TRBD2 aligns across 9 bases. From germline, CDR1 is WNHNN and CDR2 SYGVQD (reference sequence). This CDR3 is built from 16 residues. The V segment lost 0 bases and the J segment 9 bases; nucleotides outside the gene matches: 12. CDR3 DNA sequence: TGCGCCAGCAGTGAGTCCCGACTAGCGGCCCTTAATGCGCAGTACTTC. Translation: CASSESRLAALNAQYF.

This clonotype was recorded a few times. The genes are TRBV7-6 and TRBJ2-7; 9 bases are shared with TRBD1. J gave up 3 bases and V 2 bases, and 2 bases lay outside the gene matches. This CDR3 has 14 residues. Germline V gene sequence: CDR1 SGHVS, CDR2 FNYEAQ. The CDR3 DNA sequence: TGTGCCAGCAGCTTAAGGACAGGGGACTACGAGCAGTACTTC. Amino acid sequence: CASSLRTGDYEQYF.

J is TRBJ1-1 and V is TRBV18; 8 bases line up with TRBD1. Unmatched junction bases numbered 19, after V lost 3 bases and J lost 7 bases. From germline, CDR1 is KGHSH and CDR2 LQKENI. This CDR3 contains 18 residues. The CDR3 sequence: CASSPSQGPLGQGGEAFF. The CDR3 DNA sequence: TGTGCCAGCTCACCCTCCCAGGGTCCGTTAGGACAGGGCGGTGAAGCTTTCTTT.

The chain links TRBV7-2 to TRBJ2-7; tentative D call: TRBD2 (5 bases). Trimming pared 4 bases from V and 3 bases from J, leaving 13 bases between. The CDR3 sequence is 14 residues long. The germline CDR1 and CDR2 sequences are SGHTA and FQGNSA. CDR3 region: CASSYRVGDYEQYF. CDR3 coding DNA: TGTGCCAGCAGCTATCGTGTGGGAGACTACGAGCAGTACTTC.

This chain's CDR3 is CASSAPAGTGINEQYF. The CDR3 bases are TGTGCCAGCAGCGCCCCAGCCGGGACAGGGATCAACGAGCAGTACTTC. The chain is built from TRBV9 and TRBJ2-7, with 9 bases lining up with TRBD1. CDR1 SGDLS and CDR2 YYNGEE come from the germline V gene. The CDR3 is 16 residues long. The J segment lost 5 bases and the V segment lost 3 bases, leaving 12 bases of the junction unmatched.

This clonotype was seen ten or more times. The chain couples TRBV5-1 to TRBJ2-7; weak D call: TRBD2 (6 bases). V was cut by 4 bases and J by 5 bases, with 10 bases left in between. Germline assignment: CDR1 SGHRS and CDR2 YFSETQ. The CDR3 totals 12 residues. The CDR3 is CASSKTRNEQYF. The CDR3 bases are TGCGCCAGCAGCAAGACTAGAAACGAGCAGTACTTC.